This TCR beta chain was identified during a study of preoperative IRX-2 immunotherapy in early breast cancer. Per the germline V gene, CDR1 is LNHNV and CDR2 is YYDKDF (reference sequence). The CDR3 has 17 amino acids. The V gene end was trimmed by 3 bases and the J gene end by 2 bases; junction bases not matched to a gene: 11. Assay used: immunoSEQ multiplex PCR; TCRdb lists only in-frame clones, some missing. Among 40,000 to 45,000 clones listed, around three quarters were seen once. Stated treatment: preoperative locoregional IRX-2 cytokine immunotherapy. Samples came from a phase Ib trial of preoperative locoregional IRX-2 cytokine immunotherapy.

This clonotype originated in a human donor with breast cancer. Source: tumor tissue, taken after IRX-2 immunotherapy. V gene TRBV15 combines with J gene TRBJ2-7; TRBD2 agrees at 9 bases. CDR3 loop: CATSRGLGASGTYEQYF. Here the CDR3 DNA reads TGTGCCACCAGCAGGGGGCTGGGGGCTAGCGGGACCTACGAGCAGTACTTC.